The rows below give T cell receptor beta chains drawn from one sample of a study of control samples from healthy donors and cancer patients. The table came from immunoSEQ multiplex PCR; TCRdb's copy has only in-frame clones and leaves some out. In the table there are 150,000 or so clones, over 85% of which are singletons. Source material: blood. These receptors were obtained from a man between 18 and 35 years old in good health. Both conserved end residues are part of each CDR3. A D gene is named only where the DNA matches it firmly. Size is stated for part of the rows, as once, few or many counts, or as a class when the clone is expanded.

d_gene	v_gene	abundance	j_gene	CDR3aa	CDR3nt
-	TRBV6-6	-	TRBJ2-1	CASSYSPRWEQFF	TGTGCCAGCAGTTACTCGCCACGTTGGGAGCAGTTCTTC
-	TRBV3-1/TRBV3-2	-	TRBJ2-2	CASSQGLTEELFF	TGTGCCAGCAGCCAAGGACTGACCGAGGAGCTGTTTTTT
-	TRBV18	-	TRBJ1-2	CASSPGSRQGYGYTF	TGTGCCAGCTCACCTGGATCAAGACAAGGGTATGGCTACACCTTC
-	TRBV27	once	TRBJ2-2	CASSFGVGTGELFF	TGTGCCAGCAGTTTTGGGGTTGGCACCGGGGAGCTGTTTTTT
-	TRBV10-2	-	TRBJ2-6	CASSETGANVLTF	TGCGCCAGCAGTGAGACTGGGGCCAACGTCCTGACTTTC
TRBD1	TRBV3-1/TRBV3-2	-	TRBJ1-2	CASSRTGILTF	TGTGCCAGCAGTCGGACAGGGATTCTCACCTTC
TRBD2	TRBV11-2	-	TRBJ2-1	CASSSSGTSYNEQFF	TGTGCCAGCAGCTCCTCCGGGACTAGCTACAATGAGCAGTTCTTC
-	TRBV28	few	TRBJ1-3	CASSYGQHSGNTIYF	TGTGCCAGCAGTTACGGACAGCACTCTGGAAACACCATATATTTT
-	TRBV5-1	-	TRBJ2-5	CASSLEVVGETQYF	TGCGCCAGCAGCTTGGAGGTAGTGGGAGAGACCCAGTACTTC
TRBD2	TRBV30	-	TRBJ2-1	CAWKRGSSYNEQFF	TGTGCCTGGAAGCGGGGCAGCTCCTACAATGAGCAGTTCTTC
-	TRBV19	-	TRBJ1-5	CASNTPAQRNSNQPQHF	TGTGCCAGTAACACCCCGGCCCAACGGAATAGCAATCAGCCCCAGCATTTT
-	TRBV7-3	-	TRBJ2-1	CASSFTEGTGVHNEQFF	TGTGCCAGCAGCTTCACGGAGGGGACGGGAGTCCACAATGAGCAGTTCTTC
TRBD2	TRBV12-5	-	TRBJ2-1	CASGSPGTRTGNEQFF	TGTGCTAGTGGTTCTCCCGGGACTAGGACGGGGAATGAGCAGTTCTTC
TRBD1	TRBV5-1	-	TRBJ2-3	CASSLAWGQADTQYF	TGCGCCAGCAGCTTGGCATGGGGACAGGCAGATACGCAGTATTTT
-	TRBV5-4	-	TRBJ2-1	CASSLGANPTRIEYNEQFF	TGTGCCAGCAGCTTGGGGGCTAACCCCACGCGCATAGAATACAATGAGCAGTTCTTC
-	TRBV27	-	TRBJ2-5	CASSSRGLGETQYF	TGTGCCAGCAGTTCCCGAGGACTCGGAGAGACCCAGTACTTC